One sample yielded the 11 T cell receptor beta chains listed below, sequenced in a study of shared clonotypes between healthy human individuals. Produced via immunoSEQ multiplex PCR; TCRdb's table is partial and in-frame only. The table lists 1.6 million or so clones, around 98.5% of them singletons. Sequencing was done on a sample of naive CD4+ T cells sorted from blood. Sample subset: CD45RA+ positively selected. The receptors were sampled from a man in his thirties or forties in good health.

DNA for the CDR3: TGTGCCACCATCACCCGACATAGCGGGAGGGCGGTAGATACGCAGTATTTT. Translating it yields CATITRHSGRAVDTQYF. This chain links TRBV19 with TRBJ2-3, with 11 positions matching TRBD2. The germline V gene has CDR1 LNHDA and CDR2 SQIVND (reference sequence). The junction had 17 bases not matched to a gene; V was cut back by 10 bases and J by 5 bases. This CDR3 spans 17 amino acids.

The chain carries TRBV9 and TRBJ2-3; 7 nucleotides match TRBD2. Trimming removed 0 bases from V and 7 bases from J; junction bases left unmatched: 11. Germline loops: CDR1 SGDLS, CDR2 YYNGEE. The CDR3 sequence is 16 residues long. In DNA form, the CDR3 reads TGTGCCAGCAGCGTAGCGGCTAGCGGTGCGATTCATACGCAGTATTTT. Encoded protein: CASSVAASGAIHTQYF.

V gene TRBV18 combines with J gene TRBJ1-1; TRBD1 agrees at 7 bases. Germline V gives CDR1 KGHSH, CDR2 LQKENI. The CDR3 is made up of 15 amino acids. J lost 1 base, V lost 3 bases, and 5 bases had no gene match. The CDR3 DNA follows: TGTGCCAGCTCACCTCAGGACAGGCCGAACACTGAAGCTTTCTTT. Protein sequence: CASSPQDRPNTEAFF.

V is TRBV2 and J is TRBJ2-7; tentative D call: TRBD2 (5 bases). Germline values: CDR1 SNHLY, CDR2 FYNNEI. V was pared by 1 base and J by 3 bases, with 25 bases between. The CDR3 has 19 residues. The CDR3 DNA reads TGTGCCAGCAGTGAAGGACCCCCTTCCAGACAAGCGGACTTCTACGAGCAGTACTTC. Translation gives CASSEGPPSRQADFYEQYF.

This clone was seen only once. The chain is built from TRBV28 and TRBJ1-5, with 8 nucleotides matching TRBD1. Germline CDR1 reads MDHEN; CDR2 reads SYDVKM. Unmatched junction bases numbered 6, after V lost 4 bases and J lost 7 bases. The CDR3 extends over 14 amino acids. The CDR3 reads CASSSQGARQPQHF. The CDR3 DNA sequence: TGTGCCAGCAGTTCTCAGGGGGCCCGGCAGCCCCAGCATTTT.

The count of this clone is one. The CDR3 bases are TGTGCCAGCAGCCTGACGGGGGGTGCGACCGGGGAGCTGTTTTTT. It codes for CASSLTGGATGELFF. The gene calls are TRBV9 and TRBJ2-2, with TRBD2 identical over 7 bases. The CDR3 loop spans 15 amino acids. The germline gives CDR1 SGDLS, CDR2 YYNGEE. The J segment lost 5 bases and the V segment lost 4 bases, leaving 8 bases of the junction unmatched.

The chain is built from TRBV5-1 and TRBJ2-3; 10 nucleotides align to TRBD2. This CDR3 has 15 amino acids. CDR1 and CDR2 (germline): SGHRS, YFSETQ. V lost 6 bases, J lost 4 bases, and 8 bases stayed unmatched. The CDR3 loop reads CASTGSGRVADTQYF. CDR3 in DNA: TGCGCCAGCACGGGCAGCGGGAGGGTCGCAGATACGCAGTATTTT.

This clone was detected once. The chain employs TRBV18 and TRBJ2-7, with D possibly being TRBD2 (6 bases). CDR1 KGHSH and CDR2 LQKENI come from the germline V gene. V was pared by 8 bases and J by 0 bases, with 14 bases between. This CDR3 has 14 amino acids. The CDR3 DNA follows: TGTGCCAGCGGCCTTGGCGGGGCCTCCTACGAGCAGTACTTC. This encodes CASGLGGASYEQYF.

This sequence joins TRBV6-5 and TRBJ1-2; perhaps TRBD1 as D (6 bases). Trimming stripped 1 base from V and 0 bases from J, with 12 bases between. The germline gives CDR1 MNHEY, CDR2 SVGAGI. The CDR3 is 16 amino acids. CDR3 sequence (DNA): TGTGCCAGCAGTTACTATGGGACACAGACTAACTATGGCTACACCTTC. This encodes CASSYYGTQTNYGYTF.

This clone has a single count. V is TRBV10-3 and J is TRBJ2-1, with 8 nucleotides matching TRBD2. Trimming took 1 base from V and 5 from J; bases not matched to a gene: 1. This CDR3 is 14 amino acids long. Per the germline V gene, CDR1 is ENHRY and CDR2 is SYGVKD. This CDR3 is CAISELLADNEQFF. CDR3 nucleotides: TGTGCCATCAGTGAGTTACTAGCGGACAATGAGCAGTTCTTC.

The gene calls are TRBV7-8 and TRBJ2-2; D is unresolved. The CDR3 totals 12 residues. V gave up 4 bases and J gave up 5 bases, with 5 bases separating them. CDR1 and CDR2 from the germline V gene are SGHVS and FQNEAQ. CDR3 DNA: TGTGCCAGCAGCTCGAGTACCGGGGAGCTGTTTTTT. This sequence encodes CASSSSTGELFF.